This T cell receptor (beta chain) comes out of a study of CD8 T cells in ankylosing spondylitis. Points from the study as a whole: Reported data indicate significant enrichment of disease-linked clones within matched ankylosing spondylitis synovial fluid. A motif of 8 or 9 highly homologous TCR beta variants was seen as apparently characteristic of ankylosing spondylitis blood.

The CDR3 runs to 14 residues. V lost 0 bases to trimming and J lost 7 bases, with 9 bases between them. Looked up from germline, CDR1 is MNHEY and CDR2 is SVGAGI. TCRdb used MiXCR to reprocess the 5' RACE reads, holding one entry per CDR3 protein. This sample has about 92,000 distinct CDR3 sequences, with just under 9% found just once. This clonotype was detected many times. Antigen: not known. The receptor's source is a male donor with ankylosing spondylitis or in good health (not recorded which). V usage is TRBV6-5 and J usage is TRBJ2-2, with D tentatively TRBD2 (6 bases). Sequenced material: blood, either unsorted or a sorted T cell fraction (not recorded which). As DNA, the CDR3 is TGTGCCAGCAGTTACTCGGAGGGAGTCGGGGAGCTGTTTTTT. As protein: CASSYSEGVGELFF.